This T cell receptor beta chain was profiled in a study of T cells after yellow fever vaccination. Study-wide results and limits: Abundant clonotypes from the bulk population could get into FACS-sorted repertoires as contaminants.

This clonotype was observed a handful of times. The antigen is not known. Germline lookup yields CDR1 MNHEY and CDR2 SVGEGT. V was cut by 7 bases and J by 3 bases, with 16 bases left in between. The CDR3 is 14 amino acids. One entry per CDR3 protein, called by TCRdb with MiXCR from the 5' RACE reads. The repertoire holds about 400,000 distinct CDR3 sequences, with 11% as singletons. V and J are TRBV6-2 or TRBV6-3 and TRBJ2-7, with a tentative D call TRBD1 (6 bases). This TCR was sampled from a man younger than 35 who received the YFV17D yellow fever vaccine. The material sequenced was PBMCs, taken on the day of the first yellow fever vaccination. CDR3 coding DNA: TGTGCCAGCATCGGACCGGGACAAAGCTACGAGCAGTACTTC. It codes for CASIGPGQSYEQYF.